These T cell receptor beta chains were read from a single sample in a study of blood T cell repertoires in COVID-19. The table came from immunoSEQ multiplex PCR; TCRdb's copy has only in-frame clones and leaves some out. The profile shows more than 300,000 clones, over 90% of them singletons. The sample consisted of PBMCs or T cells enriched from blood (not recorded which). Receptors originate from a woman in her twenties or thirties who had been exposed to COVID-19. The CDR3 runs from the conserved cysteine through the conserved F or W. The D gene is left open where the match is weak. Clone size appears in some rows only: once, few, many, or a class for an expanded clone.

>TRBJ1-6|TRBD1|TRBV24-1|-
CATSDYRQGHSYNSPLHF
TGTGCCACCAGTGACTACAGACAGGGGCACTCCTATAATTCACCCCTCCACTTT
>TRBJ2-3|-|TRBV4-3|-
CASSQDLGVADTQYF
TGCGCCAGCAGCCAAGATCTAGGGGTAGCAGATACGCAGTATTTT
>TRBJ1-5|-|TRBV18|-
CASSPRLELNQPQHF
TGTGCCAGCTCCCCTCGTTTGGAGCTCAATCAGCCCCAGCATTTT
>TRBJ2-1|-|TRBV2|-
CASTNPRGAPHDEQFF
TGTGCCAGCACAAACCCACGGGGGGCACCACACGATGAGCAGTTCTTC
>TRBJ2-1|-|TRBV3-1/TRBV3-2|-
CASSPNRFEQFF
TGTGCCAGCAGCCCGAATCGGTTTGAGCAGTTCTTC
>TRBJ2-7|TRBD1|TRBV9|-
CASSPWDSTYEQYF
TGTGCCAGCAGCCCCTGGGACAGCACCTACGAGCAGTACTTC
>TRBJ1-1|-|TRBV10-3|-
CAISESTVNTEAFF
TGTGCCATCAGTGAGTCGACAGTGAACACTGAAGCTTTCTTT
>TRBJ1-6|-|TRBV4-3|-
CASSQGGVGPPLTPLHF
TGCGCCAGCAGCCAAGGGGGGGTGGGTCCTCCACTGACACCCCTCCACTTT
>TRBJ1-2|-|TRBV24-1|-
CATSDQGQPYGYTF
TGTGCCACCAGTGATCAAGGACAGCCGTATGGCTACACCTTC
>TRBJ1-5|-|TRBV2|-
CASSGQGSGQPQHF
TGTGCCAGCAGTGGTCAGGGTTCAGGTCAGCCCCAGCATTTT
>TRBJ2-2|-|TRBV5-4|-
CASSLGQLTGELFF
TGTGCCAGCAGCTTGGGACAGCTTACCGGGGAGCTGTTTTTT
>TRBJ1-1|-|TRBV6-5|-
CASSPAGSNTEAFF
TGTGCCAGCAGCCCGGCGGGCAGTAACACTGAAGCTTTCTTT
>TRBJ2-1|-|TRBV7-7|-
CASSNGTRDNEQFF
TGTGCCAGCAGCAACGGGACTCGGGACAATGAGCAGTTCTTC
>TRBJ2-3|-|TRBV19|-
CASSLGVIGADTQYF
TGTGCCAGTAGCCTAGGGGTTATAGGAGCAGATACGCAGTATTTT
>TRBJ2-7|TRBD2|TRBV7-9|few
CASSSGSGGYEQYF
TGTGCCAGCAGCTCGGGGAGCGGGGGCTACGAGCAGTACTTC
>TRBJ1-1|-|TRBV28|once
CASSFPQMNTEAFF
TGTGCCAGCAGTTTCCCCCAGATGAACACTGAAGCTTTCTTT
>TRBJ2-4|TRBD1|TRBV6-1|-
CASSGWTGGWKNIQYF
TGTGCCAGCAGTGGTTGGACAGGGGGTTGGAAAAACATTCAGTACTTC
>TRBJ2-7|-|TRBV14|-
CASSQEFHRDEQYF
TGTGCCAGCAGCCAAGAATTCCACAGGGACGAGCAGTACTTC
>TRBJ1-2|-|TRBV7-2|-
CASSTESGRSGYGYTF
TGTGCCAGCAGCACAGAGAGCGGACGGAGTGGCTATGGCTACACCTTC
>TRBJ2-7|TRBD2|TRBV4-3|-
CASSQDVGGNYEQYF
TGCGCCAGCAGCCAAGATGTCGGGGGGAATTACGAGCAGTACTTC
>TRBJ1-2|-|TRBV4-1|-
CASSHRQSTNYGYTF
TGCGCCAGCAGCCATCGACAGTCAACTAACTATGGCTACACCTTC
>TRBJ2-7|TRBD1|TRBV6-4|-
CASSDLTGGIYEQYF
TGTGCCAGCAGTGACCTGACAGGGGGGATCTACGAGCAGTACTTC
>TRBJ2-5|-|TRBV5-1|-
CASSLQQGETQYF
TGCGCCAGCAGCTTACAACAGGGAGAGACCCAGTACTTC
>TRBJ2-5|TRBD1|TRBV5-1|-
CASSPGTGKETQYF
TGCGCCAGCAGCCCGGGGACAGGGAAAGAGACCCAGTACTTC
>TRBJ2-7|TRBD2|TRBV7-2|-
CASSLDAGGGYEQYF
TGTGCCAGCAGCTTAGACGCGGGCGGGGGGTACGAGCAGTACTTC
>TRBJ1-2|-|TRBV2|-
CASSPPGGYYGYTF
TGTGCCAGCAGCCCCCCGGGGGGGTACTATGGCTACACCTTC
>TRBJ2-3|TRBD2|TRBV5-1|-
CASSLAPSGGAKDTQYF
TGCGCCAGCAGCTTGGCACCTAGCGGGGGGGCCAAAGATACGCAGTATTTT
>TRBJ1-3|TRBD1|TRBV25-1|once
CASSHLDRDGNTIYF
TGTGCCAGCAGTCACTTAGACAGGGACGGAAACACCATATATTTT
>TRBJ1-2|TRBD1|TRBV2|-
CASSEARTGGSGYTF
TGTGCCAGCAGTGAAGCGAGGACAGGGGGCTCTGGCTACACCTTC
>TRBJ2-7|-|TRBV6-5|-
CASTRTGTNPYEQYF
TGTGCCAGCACCCGAACGGGGACAAATCCCTACGAGCAGTACTTC
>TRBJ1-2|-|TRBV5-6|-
CASSFVQEYGYTF
TGTGCCAGCAGCTTTGTACAGGAGTATGGCTACACCTTC
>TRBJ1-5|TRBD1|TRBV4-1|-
CASSQAPGTGVYSNQPQHF
TGCGCCAGCAGCCAAGCCCCCGGGACAGGGGTCTATAGCAATCAGCCCCAGCATTTT
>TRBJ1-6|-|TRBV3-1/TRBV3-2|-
CASSQIQDRSYNSPLHF
TGTGCCAGCAGCCAAATACAGGACCGCTCCTATAATTCACCCCTCCACTTT
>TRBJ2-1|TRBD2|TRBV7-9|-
CASSPTSGGPDEQFF
TGTGCCAGCAGCCCAACTAGCGGGGGGCCGGATGAGCAGTTCTTC
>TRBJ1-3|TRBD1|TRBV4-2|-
CASSQSQGLTGNTIYF
TGTGCCAGCAGCCAATCACAGGGGCTAACTGGAAACACCATATATTTT
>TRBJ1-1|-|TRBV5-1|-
CASSLTIRNTEAFF
TGCGCCAGCAGCCTTACTATCAGGAACACTGAAGCTTTCTTT
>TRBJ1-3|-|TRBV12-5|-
CASGSLEETGNTIYF
TGTGCTAGTGGTTCCCTTGAGGAGACTGGAAACACCATATATTTT